This T cell receptor beta chain was sequenced during a study of metastatic and nonmetastatic thyroid tumors. Study context: Across peripheral blood and tumor or nodule tissue samples taken from malignant and benign thyroid patients, the repertoires were compared with one another. General study findings and limits: Malignant tumors reportedly showed significantly higher TCR beta diversity than benign nodules in both blood and tumor.

Under the authors' procedure: Differences in CDR3 between clinicopathological groups were drawn on to build a classifier intended to discriminate distant-metastatic papillary thyroid cancer patients. TCRdb ran MiXCR on the PCR reads. These V and J calls originate from TCRdb's pipeline instead of the authors' own analysis. The sample yields 40,000 to 45,000 clones, 3% to 3.5% seen once. Not a single patient had been given any form of treatment at any point before undergoing thyroid surgery. In this sample, this clone turned up a few times. The target antigen is unknown. Other DNA sequences in this sample translate to the same CDR3. CDR3 length: 12 residues. Trimming left V 5 bases short and J 5 bases short, with 10 bases between. Germline V lookup: CDR1 SGHNT, CDR2 YENEEA.

This chain uses TRBV11-3 with TRBJ2-7, with a possible D match to TRBD1 (6 bases). Source material: blood. The sequence came from a female donor with papillary thyroid cancer or a benign thyroid nodule (not recorded which). Some clones in this sample may be carry-over from other donors' samples. This CDR3 reads CASSPGTHEQYF. CDR3 bases: TGTGCCAGCAGCCCGGGGACACACGAGCAGTACTTC.